The 20 T cell receptor beta chains below all came from one sample that was sequenced in a study of T cell responses to AZD1222 COVID-19 vaccine. The protocol was immunoSEQ multiplex PCR, while the TCRdb copy is restricted to in-frame clones and leaves out a portion. The sample holds tens of thousands of clones; 75% to 90% are singletons and the top ten take 9.3%. The sequencing here drew on peripheral blood, taken 28 days after the second AZD1222 dose. These receptors all stem from an adult who received the AZD1222 COVID-19 vaccine.

The rearrangement joins TRBV5-1 to TRBJ2-3; D remains unclear. V lost 3 bases, J lost 2 bases, and 16 bases lay in between. Per germline, CDR1 SGHRS and CDR2 YFSETQ. This CDR3 spans 16 amino acids. CDR3: CASSSPDWVLTDTQYF. The CDR3 region has the DNA TGCGCCAGCAGCTCACCCGACTGGGTCCTCACAGATACGCAGTATTTT.

The chain carries TRBV7-9 and TRBJ2-1, with 13 bases matching TRBD2. After removal of 5 bases from V and 6 bases from J, the junction contained 7 bases not matched to a gene. This CDR3 is built from 16 residues. Germline CDR1 reads SEHNR; CDR2 reads FQNEAQ (reference sequence). CDR3 coding DNA: TGTGCCAGCAGCCCCCATACTAGCGGGAGGGCCAATGAGCAGTTCTTC. This codes for CASSPHTSGRANEQFF. Looking up the rest from reference TRBV7-9 and TRBJ2-1 gives the full variable domain: DTGVSQNPRHKITKRGQNVTFRCDPISEHNRLYWYRQTLGQGPEFLTYFQNEAQLEKSRLLSDRFSAERPKGSFSTLEIQRTEQGDSAMYLCASSPHTSGRANEQFFGPGTRLTVL.

The chain has TRBV10-3 and TRBJ2-6; 10 bases match TRBD1. Trimming removed 2 bases from V and 0 bases from J; junction bases left unmatched: 7. The CDR3 length is 19 residues. Germline V gene sequence: CDR1 ENHRY, CDR2 SYGVKD. In nucleotides, the CDR3 is TGTGCCATCAGTGAGGGGCGACAGGGGGCGACCTCTGGGGCCAACGTCCTGACTTTC. Translation: CAISEGRQGATSGANVLTF.

This clone is a singleton in its sample. V usage is TRBV7-8 and J usage is TRBJ1-6; D remains unclear. The length of the CDR3 is 14 residues. Trimming left V 4 bases short and J 7 bases short, with 11 bases between. Germline lookup yields CDR1 SGHVS and CDR2 FQNEAQ. The CDR3 DNA sequence: TGTGCCAGCAGCTCCCGGCAAAACAATTCACCCCTCCACTTT. Its protein product is CASSSRQNNSPLHF.

Here the CDR3 reads CASSPGQGIYEQYV. The CDR3 nucleotides are TGTGCCAGCAGCCCAGGACAGGGGATCTACGAGCAGTACGTC. This chain uses TRBV3-1 (or the pseudogene TRBV3-2) with TRBJ2-7; 9 nucleotides align to TRBD1. J lost 3 bases, V lost 4 bases, and 4 bases had no gene match. Germline CDR1 LGHDT, CDR2 YNNKEL (reference sequence). The CDR3 spans 14 residues.

The rearrangement uses TRBV27 and TRBJ1-6, with 7 bases identical to TRBD1. CDR3 length: 15 amino acids. The J segment lost 6 bases and the V segment lost 5 bases, leaving 7 bases of the junction unmatched. From germline, CDR1 is MNHEY and CDR2 SMNVEV (reference sequence). CDR3 protein: CASSPGQSGNSPLHF. The DNA of the CDR3 is TGTGCCAGCAGTCCGGGACAGTCCGGTAATTCACCCCTCCACTTT.

The chain employs TRBV6-5 and TRBJ1-3, with D possibly matching TRBD1 (6 bases). The germline gives CDR1 MNHEY, CDR2 SVGAGI. Between the trimmed V and J ends, which lost 6 bases and 4 bases, there was a span of 10 bases. This CDR3 spans 13 amino acids. CDR3: CASRQGGGNTIYF. CDR3 in DNA: TGTGCCAGCAGACAGGGCGGGGGAAACACCATATATTTT.

This chain connects TRBV2 to TRBJ2-7, with D maybe TRBD2 (5 bases). V was pared by 1 base and J by 2 bases, with 12 bases between. The CDR3 has 15 residues. Germline CDR1 reads SNHLY; CDR2 reads FYNNEI. The CDR3 here is CASSEGRTRPYEQYF. The CDR3 nucleotides read TGTGCCAGCAGTGAAGGCAGGACTCGGCCCTACGAGCAGTACTTC.

The CDR3 loop is CAWSVGTGPFQQYF. As DNA, the CDR3 is TGTGCCTGGAGTGTAGGGACAGGGCCGTTCCAGCAGTACTTC. This sequence joins TRBV30 and TRBJ2-7, with 9 bases aligning to TRBD1. Germline V gene lookup returns CDR1 GTSNPN and CDR2 SVGIG (reference sequence). The CDR3 runs 14 residues. With 0 bases clipped from V and 8 bases from J, the junction kept 8 bases outside the gene matches.

This rearrangement joins TRBV5-1 to TRBJ1-2; D is ambiguous. The ends were cut back, 2 bases at V and 0 bases at J, with 11 bases in the middle. From germline, CDR1 is SGHRS and CDR2 YFSETQ. The CDR3 runs to 15 residues. For the CDR3, the DNA is TGCGCCAGCAGCTTAAGGCAGCCTGCTAACTATGGCTACACCTTC. Its translation is CASSLRQPANYGYTF.

V is TRBV7-3 and J is TRBJ2-1; 7 nucleotides line up with TRBD2. V was clipped by 3 bases and J by 11 bases; unmatched bases: 7. CDR3 length: 13 residues. Looked up from germline, CDR1 is SGHTA and CDR2 is FQGTGA. CDR3 in amino acids: CASSFSAGPQQFF. The DNA for the CDR3 is TGTGCCAGCAGCTTTTCAGCGGGGCCTCAGCAGTTCTTC.

The V and J genes are TRBV5-1 and TRBJ2-1; D tentatively fits TRBD1 or TRBD2 (5 bases each). Germline V gene data show CDR1 as SGHRS and CDR2 as YFSETQ. Trimming removed 4 bases at V and 9 bases at J, with 17 bases between. The CDR3 is 14 amino acids. The CDR3 DNA is TGCGCCAGCAGCCCAACCGGGGCTTTAAGTGAGCAGTTCTTC. Translated, it gives CASSPTGALSEQFF.

This clone was counted between two and nine times. The CDR3 reads CASSLTRYRDSNQPQHF. The DNA of the CDR3 is TGTGCCAGCAGTTTAACCAGATATCGGGATAGCAATCAGCCCCAGCATTTT. This sequence joins TRBV28 and TRBJ1-5; D unclear. Trimming left V 2 bases short and J 0 bases short, with 14 bases between. CDR3 length equals 17 residues. Germline-derived CDR1 and CDR2 are MDHEN and SYDVKM.

This clone was observed a few times. The chain joins TRBV4-1 to TRBJ1-2; TRBD1 is a possible D gene (6 bases). In germline, CDR1 is MGHRA, CDR2 YSYEKL. Trimming stripped 0 bases from V and 6 bases from J, with 11 bases between. The CDR3 sequence is 14 residues long. Here the CDR3 reads CASSQDRGRNGYTF. The CDR3 coding sequence is TGCGCCAGCAGCCAAGATAGGGGGAGGAATGGCTACACCTTC.

This rearrangement joins TRBV27 to TRBJ1-5; no clear D gene. The germline CDR1 and CDR2 sequences are MNHEY and SMNVEV (reference sequence). Trimming pared 6 bases from V and 7 bases from J, leaving 28 bases between. CDR3 length: 18 amino acids. CDR3 protein: CASRLIGSGLGQRQPQHF. CDR3 nucleotide sequence: TGTGCCAGCAGACTGATCGGGTCGGGCCTAGGGCAGCGCCAGCCCCAGCATTTT.

This rearrangement joins TRBV3-1 (or the pseudogene TRBV3-2) to TRBJ1-3, with no clear D. With 1 base removed from V and 3 bases from J, the gap between germline ends came to 16 bases. The CDR3 length is 17 residues. The germline V gene encodes CDR1 LGHDT and CDR2 YNNKEL (reference sequence). The CDR3 region is CASSQVTGRGIGNTIYF. CDR3 bases: TGTGCCAGCAGCCAAGTAACGGGGAGAGGAATTGGAAACACCATATATTTT.

The chain joins TRBV7-9 to TRBJ1-2; the D is unclear. Germline assignment: CDR1 SEHNR and CDR2 FQNEAQ (reference sequence). Trimming took off 1 base at V and 5 bases at J, with 5 bases between the two ends. The CDR3 totals 12 residues. DNA of the CDR3: TGTGCCAGCAGCTTAGACGGGTATGGCTACACCTTC. It is translated as CASSLDGYGYTF. The variable domain in full, with the rest retrieved from reference TRBV7-9 and TRBJ1-2, is DTGVSQNPRHKITKRGQNVTFRCDPISEHNRLYWYRQTLGQGPEFLTYFQNEAQLEKSRLLSDRFSAERPKGSFSTLEIQRTEQGDSAMYLCASSLDGYGYTFGSGTRLTVV.

A remark on this clone: Germline is not matched at one junction end, which may reflect a read error. The chain has TRBV5-6 and TRBJ2-6; 10 positions match TRBD1. The CDR3 has 15 residues. Germline loops: CDR1 SGHDT, CDR2 YYEEEE. CDR3 coding DNA: TGTGCCAGCAGCTTTACCGGGACAGGGGTCAACGTCCTGACTTTC. It translates to CASSFTGTGVNVLTF.

The rearrangement joins TRBV27 to TRBJ1-5; D perhaps matches TRBD1 (6 bases). Germline lookup yields CDR1 MNHEY and CDR2 SMNVEV (reference sequence). V was cut by 2 bases and J by 3 bases, with 14 bases left in between. The CDR3 runs to 16 residues. CDR3: CASSLMRGGVNQPQHF. CDR3 sequence (DNA): TGTGCCAGCAGTTTAATGCGTGGGGGCGTCAATCAGCCCCAGCATTTT.

The V call is TRBV18, the J call TRBJ1-5; maybe TRBD1 (5 bases). CDR3 length: 15 amino acids. Germline lookup yields CDR1 KGHSH and CDR2 LQKENI. The germline V and J ends were trimmed by 3 bases and 0 bases, with 9 bases remaining between them. The CDR3 DNA is TGTGCCAGCTCACCGCCCGGACATAGCAATCAGCCCCAGCATTTT. Protein sequence: CASSPPGHSNQPQHF.